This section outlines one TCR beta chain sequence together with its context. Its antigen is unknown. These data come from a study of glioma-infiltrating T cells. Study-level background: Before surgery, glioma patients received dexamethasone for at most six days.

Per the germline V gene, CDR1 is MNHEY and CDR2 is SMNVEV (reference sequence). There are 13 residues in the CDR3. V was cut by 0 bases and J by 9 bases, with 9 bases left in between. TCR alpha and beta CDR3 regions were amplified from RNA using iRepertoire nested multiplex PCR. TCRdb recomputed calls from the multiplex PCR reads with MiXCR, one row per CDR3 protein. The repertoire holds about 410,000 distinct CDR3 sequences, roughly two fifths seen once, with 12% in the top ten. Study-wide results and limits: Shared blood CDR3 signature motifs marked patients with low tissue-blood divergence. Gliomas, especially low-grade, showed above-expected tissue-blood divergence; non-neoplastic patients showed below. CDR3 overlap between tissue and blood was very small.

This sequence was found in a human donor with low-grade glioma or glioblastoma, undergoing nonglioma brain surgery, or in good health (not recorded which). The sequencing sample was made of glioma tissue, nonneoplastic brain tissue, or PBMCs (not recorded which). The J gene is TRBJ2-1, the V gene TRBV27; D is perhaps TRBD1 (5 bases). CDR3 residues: CASSLSQVSEQFF. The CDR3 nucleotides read TGTGCCAGCAGTTTATCACAGGTTAGTGAGCAGTTCTTC.